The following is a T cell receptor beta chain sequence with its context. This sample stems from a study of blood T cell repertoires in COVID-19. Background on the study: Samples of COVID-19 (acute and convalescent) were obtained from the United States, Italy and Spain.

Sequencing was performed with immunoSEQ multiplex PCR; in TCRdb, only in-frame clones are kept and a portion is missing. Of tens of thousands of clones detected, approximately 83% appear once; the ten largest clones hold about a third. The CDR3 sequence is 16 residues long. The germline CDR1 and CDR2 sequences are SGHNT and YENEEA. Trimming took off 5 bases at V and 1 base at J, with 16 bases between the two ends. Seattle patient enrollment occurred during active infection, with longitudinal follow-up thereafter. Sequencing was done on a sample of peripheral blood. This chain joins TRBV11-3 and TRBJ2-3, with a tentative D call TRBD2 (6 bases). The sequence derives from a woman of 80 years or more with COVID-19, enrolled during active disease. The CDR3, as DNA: TGTGCCAGCAGCGCCGGAGGAGCGGGCCGCACAGATACGCAGTATTTT. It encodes CASSAGGAGRTDTQYF.